The 3 T cell receptor beta chains below all came from one sample that was sequenced in a study of graft-versus-host responses after intestinal transplantation. Sequencing used immunoSEQ multiplex PCR; TCRdb keeps in-frame clones, though not all of them. The data hold 99,000 or so clones, with more than 75% observed a single time. Sequencing used PBMCs, obtained 255 days after intestinal transplant. The source of these receptors is a human patient who received an intestinal transplant, so some T cells may come from the graft donor.

Here the CDR3 DNA reads TGCGCCAGCGGGCGGGACCCCGGGTATAATTCACCCCTCCACTTT. Its translation is CASGRDPGYNSPLHF. The chain joins TRBV10-2 to TRBJ1-6, with D possibly matching TRBD1 (5 bases). The CDR3 length is 15 residues. The germline CDR1 and CDR2 sequences are WSHSY and SAAADI. The ends were cut back, 8 bases at V and 4 bases at J, with 15 bases in the middle.

CDR3 in amino acids: CASSLSFGFSGNTIYF. The CDR3, as DNA: TGTGCCAGCAGCTTGTCTTTCGGGTTCTCTGGAAACACCATATATTTT. This rearrangement joins TRBV5-6 to TRBJ1-3; D not resolved. V was cut by 1 base and J by 0 bases, with 11 bases left in between. This CDR3 comprises 16 residues. Per germline, CDR1 SGHDT and CDR2 YYEEEE.

The chain has TRBV5-6 and TRBJ2-6; D gene unclear. The germline gives CDR1 SGHDT, CDR2 YYEEEE. V lost 9 bases to trimming and J lost 1 base, with 14 bases between them. The length of the CDR3 is 15 residues. The CDR3 DNA is TGTGCCACCCGGCCGCGAGGATCTGGGGCCAACGTCCTGACTTTC. This translates into CATRPRGSGANVLTF.